The sequence of this T cell receptor (beta chain) was determined in a study of blood T cell repertoires in COVID-19. Study-wide background: Material from acute and convalescent COVID-19 was sourced from the United States, Italy and Spain. T cells, B-cell-depleted T cells, or PBMCs provided the cDNA or gDNA that served as material.

This clone was seen only a few times. The CDR3 consists of 15 residues. J gave up 1 base and V 6 bases, and 7 bases lay outside the gene matches. Germline V gene lookup returns CDR1 SNHLY and CDR2 FYNNEI. As handled by the study authors: Reference gene primer amplification gave estimated nucleated cell counts. The table came from immunoSEQ multiplex PCR; TCRdb's copy has only in-frame clones and leaves some out. V and J calls and clone size are as listed in that table; D and trimming were resolved from the DNA. The table records roughly 110,000 clones, around nine tenths of them present only once. The chain uses TRBV2 and TRBJ1-1; 8 nucleotides agree with TRBD1. Sequenced input: peripheral blood. The source of this sequence is a man aged 40-49 years with acute or convalescent COVID-19. The CDR3 region is CASSGTGLTNTEAFF. The CDR3 DNA follows: TGTGCCAGCAGCGGGACAGGATTGACGAACACTGAAGCTTTCTTT. Combining the CDR3 with reference TRBV2 and TRBJ1-1 gives the whole variable domain EPEVTQTPSHQVTQMGQEVILRCVPISNHLYFYWYRQILGQKVEFLVSFYNNEISEKSEIFDDQFSVERPDGSNFTLKIRSTKLEDSAMYFCASSGTGLTNTEAFFGQGTRLTVV.